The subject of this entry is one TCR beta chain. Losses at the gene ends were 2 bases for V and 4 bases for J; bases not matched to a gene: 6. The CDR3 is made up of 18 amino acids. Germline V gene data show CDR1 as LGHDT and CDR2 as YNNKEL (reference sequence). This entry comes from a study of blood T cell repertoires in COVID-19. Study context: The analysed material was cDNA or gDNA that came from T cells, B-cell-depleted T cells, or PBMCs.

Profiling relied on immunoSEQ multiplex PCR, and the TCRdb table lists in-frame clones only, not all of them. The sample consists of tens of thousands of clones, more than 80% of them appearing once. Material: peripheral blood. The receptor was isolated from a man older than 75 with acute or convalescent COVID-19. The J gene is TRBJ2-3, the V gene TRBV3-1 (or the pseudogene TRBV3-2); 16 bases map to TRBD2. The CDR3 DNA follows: TGTGCCAGCAGCCAATTCGGGACTAGCGGGGGGGCCCCAGATACGCAGTATTTT. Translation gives CASSQFGTSGGAPDTQYF.